In its sample, the clone carrying this T cell receptor (beta chain) was seen many times. The antigen is undetermined. The entry originates in a study of post-analysis software for immune sequencing data. Study-wide background: Relapsing-remitting, secondary progressive and progressive-relapsing multiple sclerosis courses were included.

Researchers reported that TCR beta cDNA libraries carried unique molecular identifiers. T cells numbering 1 to 10 million gave rise to 500,000 or so cDNA molecules. TCRdb fed the PCR reads into MiXCR, producing one record per CDR3 protein. The sample consists of about 200,000 distinct CDR3 sequences, over 25% of them appearing once. Study-level findings and limits: For normalized Chao1 diversity, multiple sclerosis patients scored significantly lower than controls did. Same-batch preparations were strongly co-clustered by F measure. Comparison of patients with controls showed five TRBV segments more frequent in patients, TRBV5-6, TRBV5-1 and TRBV20-1 among them.

Germline V gene sequence: CDR1 SGHDN, CDR2 FVKESK. The CDR3 contains 14 residues. With 1 base removed from V and 7 bases from J, the gap between germline ends came to 14 bases. The chain recombines TRBV14 with TRBJ2-7, with D uncertain. Sequencing input: blood. The receptor comes from a girl between 2 and 17 years old with multiple sclerosis. The CDR3 DNA reads as TGTGCCAGCAGCCAAGGGACCCTCCTAAGGGAGCAGTACTTC. Encoded protein: CASSQGTLLREQYF.